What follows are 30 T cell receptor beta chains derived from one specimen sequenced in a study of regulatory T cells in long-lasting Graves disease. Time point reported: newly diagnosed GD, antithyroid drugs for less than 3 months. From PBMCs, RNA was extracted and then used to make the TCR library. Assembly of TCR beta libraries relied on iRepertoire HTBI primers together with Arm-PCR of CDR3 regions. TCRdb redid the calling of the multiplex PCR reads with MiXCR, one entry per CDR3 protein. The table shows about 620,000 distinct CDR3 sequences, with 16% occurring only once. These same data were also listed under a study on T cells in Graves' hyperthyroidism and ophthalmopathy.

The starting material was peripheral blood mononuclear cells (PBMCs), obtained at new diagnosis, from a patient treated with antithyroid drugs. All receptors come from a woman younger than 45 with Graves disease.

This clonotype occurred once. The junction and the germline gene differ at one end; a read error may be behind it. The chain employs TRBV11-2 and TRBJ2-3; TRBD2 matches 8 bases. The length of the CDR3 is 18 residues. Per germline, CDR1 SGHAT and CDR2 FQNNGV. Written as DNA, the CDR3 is TGTGCCAGCAGCCCCCGACCCCCAAGCGGGGGTGGTACAGATACGCGGTATTTT. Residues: CASSPRPPSGGGTDTRYF.

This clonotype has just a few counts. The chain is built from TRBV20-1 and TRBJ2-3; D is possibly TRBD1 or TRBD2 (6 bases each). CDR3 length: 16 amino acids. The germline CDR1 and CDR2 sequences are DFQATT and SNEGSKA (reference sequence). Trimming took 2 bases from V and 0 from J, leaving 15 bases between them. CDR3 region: CSARSGGRPSTDTQYF. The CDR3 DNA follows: TGCAGTGCTAGAAGTGGGGGGCGTCCGAGCACAGATACGCAGTATTTT.

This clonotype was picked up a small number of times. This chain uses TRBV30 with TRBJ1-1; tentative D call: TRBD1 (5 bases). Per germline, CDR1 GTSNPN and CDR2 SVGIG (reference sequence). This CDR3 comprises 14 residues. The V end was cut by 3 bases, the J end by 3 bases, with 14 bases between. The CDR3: CAWSISGLYTEAFF. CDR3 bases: TGTGCCTGGAGCATATCGGGACTTTACACTGAAGCTTTCTTT.

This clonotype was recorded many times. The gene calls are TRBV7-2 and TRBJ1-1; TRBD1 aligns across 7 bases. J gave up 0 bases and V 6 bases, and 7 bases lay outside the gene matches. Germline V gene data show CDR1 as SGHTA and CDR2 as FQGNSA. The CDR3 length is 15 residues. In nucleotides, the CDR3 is TGTGCCAGCAGAATCGGGGGACAGATGAACACTGAAGCTTTCTTT. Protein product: CASRIGGQMNTEAFF.

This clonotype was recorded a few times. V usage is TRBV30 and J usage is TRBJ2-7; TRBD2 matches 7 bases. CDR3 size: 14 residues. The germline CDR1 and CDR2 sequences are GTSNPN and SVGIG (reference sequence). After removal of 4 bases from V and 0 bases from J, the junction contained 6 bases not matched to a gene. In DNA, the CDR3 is TGTGCCTGGATCCCCGCGGGAGACTCCTACGAGCAGTACTTC. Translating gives CAWIPAGDSYEQYF.

In DNA, the CDR3 is TGTGCCAGCAGTGAACAAAGCGGGAGGAGCACAGATACGCAGTATTTT. This gives the protein CASSEQSGRSTDTQYF. The chain recombines TRBV9 with TRBJ2-3, with 9 nucleotides matching TRBD2. The germline gives CDR1 SGDLS, CDR2 YYNGEE. The trim removed 5 bases at V and 0 bases at J, leaving 7 bases unmatched. CDR3 length equals 16 residues.

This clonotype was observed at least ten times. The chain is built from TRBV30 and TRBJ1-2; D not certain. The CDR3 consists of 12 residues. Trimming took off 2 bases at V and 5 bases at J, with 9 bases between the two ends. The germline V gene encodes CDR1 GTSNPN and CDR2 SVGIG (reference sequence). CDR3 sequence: CAWSPSIYGYTF. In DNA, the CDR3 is TGTGCCTGGAGTCCCAGTATTTATGGCTACACCTTC.

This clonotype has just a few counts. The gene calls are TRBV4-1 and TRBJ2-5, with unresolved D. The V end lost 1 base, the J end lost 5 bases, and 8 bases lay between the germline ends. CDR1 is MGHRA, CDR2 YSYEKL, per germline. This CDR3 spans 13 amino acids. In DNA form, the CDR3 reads TGCGCCAGCAGCCAAGTCGGTTGGGAGACCCAGTACTTC. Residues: CASSQVGWETQYF.

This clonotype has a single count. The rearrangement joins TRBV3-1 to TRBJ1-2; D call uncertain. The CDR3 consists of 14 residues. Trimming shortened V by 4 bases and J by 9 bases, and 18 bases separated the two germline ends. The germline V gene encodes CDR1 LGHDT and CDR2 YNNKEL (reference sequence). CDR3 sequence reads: CASSPRMREYSYTF. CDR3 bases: TGTGCCAGCAGCCCCCGCATGAGAGAGTATAGCTACACCTTC.

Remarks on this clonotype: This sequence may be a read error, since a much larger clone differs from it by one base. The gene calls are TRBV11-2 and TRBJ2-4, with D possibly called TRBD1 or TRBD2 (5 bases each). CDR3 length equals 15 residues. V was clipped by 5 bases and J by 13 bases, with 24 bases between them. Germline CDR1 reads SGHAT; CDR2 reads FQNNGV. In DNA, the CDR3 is TGTGCCAGCAGCCGATCGAGGGGATCCTACAATGAGCAGTACTTC. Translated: CASSRSRGSYNEQYF.

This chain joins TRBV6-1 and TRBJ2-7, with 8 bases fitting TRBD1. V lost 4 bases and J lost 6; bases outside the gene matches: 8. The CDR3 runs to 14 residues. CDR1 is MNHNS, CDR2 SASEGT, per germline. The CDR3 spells CASSVSQGAGEQYF. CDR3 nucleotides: TGTGCCAGCAGTGTCTCCCAGGGGGCAGGCGAGCAGTACTTC.

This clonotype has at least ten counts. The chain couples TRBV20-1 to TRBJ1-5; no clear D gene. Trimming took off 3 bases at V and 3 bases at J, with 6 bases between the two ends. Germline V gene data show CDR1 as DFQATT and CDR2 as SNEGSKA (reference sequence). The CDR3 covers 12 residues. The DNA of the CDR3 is TGCAGTGCTAGTGCACCCAATCAGCCCCAGCATTTT. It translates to CSASAPNQPQHF.

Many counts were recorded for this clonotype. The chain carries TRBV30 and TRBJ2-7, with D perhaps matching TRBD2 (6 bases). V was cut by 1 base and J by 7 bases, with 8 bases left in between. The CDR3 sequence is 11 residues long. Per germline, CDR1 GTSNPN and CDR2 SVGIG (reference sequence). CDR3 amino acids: CAWSDAGEQYF. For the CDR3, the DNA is TGTGCCTGGAGTGATGCGGGGGAGCAGTACTTC.

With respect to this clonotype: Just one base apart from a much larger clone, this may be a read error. In DNA form, the CDR3 reads TGTGCCATTGCACCAGTTTCAGCCGGGACTAGCGAAGAGACCCAGTGCTTC. Translating it yields CAIAPVSAGTSEETQCF. V and J are TRBV10-3 and TRBJ2-5; 10 nucleotides match TRBD2. The CDR3 sequence is 17 residues long. From germline, CDR1 is ENHRY and CDR2 SYGVKD.

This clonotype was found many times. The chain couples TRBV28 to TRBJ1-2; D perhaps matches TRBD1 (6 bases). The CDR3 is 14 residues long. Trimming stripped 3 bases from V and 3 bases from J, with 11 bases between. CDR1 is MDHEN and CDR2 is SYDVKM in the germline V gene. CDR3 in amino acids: CASSFGRGDYGYTF. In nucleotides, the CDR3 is TGTGCCAGCAGTTTCGGCAGGGGTGACTATGGCTACACCTTC.

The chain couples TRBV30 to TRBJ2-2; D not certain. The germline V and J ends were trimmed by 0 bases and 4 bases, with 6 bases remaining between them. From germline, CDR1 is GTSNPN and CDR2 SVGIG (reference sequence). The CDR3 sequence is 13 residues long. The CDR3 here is CAWSVQSTGELFF. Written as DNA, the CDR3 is TGTGCCTGGAGTGTCCAAAGCACCGGGGAGCTGTTTTTT.

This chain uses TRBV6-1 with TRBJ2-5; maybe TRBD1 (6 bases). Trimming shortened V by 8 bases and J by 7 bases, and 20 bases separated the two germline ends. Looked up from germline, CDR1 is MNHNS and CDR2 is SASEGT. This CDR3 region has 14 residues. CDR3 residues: CASRSPERGMTQYF. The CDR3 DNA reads TGTGCCAGCCGGTCACCGGAGAGGGGGATGACCCAGTACTTC.

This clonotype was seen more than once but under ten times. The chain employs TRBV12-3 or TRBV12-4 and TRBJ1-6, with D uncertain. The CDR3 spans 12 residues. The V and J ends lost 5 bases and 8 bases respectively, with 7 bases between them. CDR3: CASSAGDSPLHF. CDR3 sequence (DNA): TGTGCCAGCAGTGCTGGGGATTCACCCCTCCACTTT.

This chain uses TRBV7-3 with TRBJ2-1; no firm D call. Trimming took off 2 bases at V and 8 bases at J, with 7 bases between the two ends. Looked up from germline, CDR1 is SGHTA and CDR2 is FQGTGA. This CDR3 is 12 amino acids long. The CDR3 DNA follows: TGTGCCAGCAGCTTACCTAGTGATGAGCAGTTCTTC. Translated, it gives CASSLPSDEQFF.

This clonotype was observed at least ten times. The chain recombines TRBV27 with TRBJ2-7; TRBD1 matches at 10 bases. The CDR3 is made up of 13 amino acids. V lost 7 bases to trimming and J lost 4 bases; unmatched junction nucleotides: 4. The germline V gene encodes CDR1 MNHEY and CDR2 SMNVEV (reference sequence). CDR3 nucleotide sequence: TGTGCCAGCAAAGGGACAGGGGCATACGAGCAGTACTTC. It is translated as CASKGTGAYEQYF.

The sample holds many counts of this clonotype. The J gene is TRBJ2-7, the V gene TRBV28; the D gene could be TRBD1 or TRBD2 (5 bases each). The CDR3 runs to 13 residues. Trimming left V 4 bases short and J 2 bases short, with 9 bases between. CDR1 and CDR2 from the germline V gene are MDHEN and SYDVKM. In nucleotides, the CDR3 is TGTGCCAGCAGTTGGGGGAGCGCCTACGAGCAGTACTTC. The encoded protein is CASSWGSAYEQYF. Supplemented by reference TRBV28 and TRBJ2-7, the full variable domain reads DVKVTQSSRYLVKRTGEKVFLECVQDMDHENMFWYRQDPGLGLRLIYFSYDVKMKEKGDIPEGYSVSREKKERFSLILESASTNQTSMYLCASSWGSAYEQYFGPGTRLTVT.

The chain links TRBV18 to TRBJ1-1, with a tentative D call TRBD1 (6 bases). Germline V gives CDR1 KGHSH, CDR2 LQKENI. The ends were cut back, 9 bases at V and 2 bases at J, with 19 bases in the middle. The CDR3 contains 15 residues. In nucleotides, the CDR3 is TGTGCCAGTCATAAGTCGGGGGCCCTTAACACTGAAGCTTTCTTT. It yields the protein CASHKSGALNTEAFF.

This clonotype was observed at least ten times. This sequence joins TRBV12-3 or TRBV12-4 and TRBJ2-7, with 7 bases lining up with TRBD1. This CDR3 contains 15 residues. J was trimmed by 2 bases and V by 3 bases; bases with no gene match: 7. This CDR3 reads CASSLDHRGPYEQYF. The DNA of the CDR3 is TGTGCCAGCAGTTTGGACCACAGGGGACCCTACGAGCAGTACTTC.

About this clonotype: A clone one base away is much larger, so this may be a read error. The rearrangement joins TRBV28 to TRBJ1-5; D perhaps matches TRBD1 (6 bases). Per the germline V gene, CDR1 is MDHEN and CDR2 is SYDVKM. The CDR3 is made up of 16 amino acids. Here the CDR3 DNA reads TGTGCCAGCATTATTGGGACACCTTATAGCAGTCAGCCCCAGCATTTT. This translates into CASIIGTPYSSQPQHF. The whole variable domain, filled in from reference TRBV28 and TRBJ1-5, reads DVKVTQSSRYLVKRTGEKVFLECVQDMDHENMFWYRQDPGLGLRLIYFSYDVKMKEKGDIPEGYSVSREKKERFSLILESASTNQTSMYLCASIIGTPYSSQPQHFGDGTRLSIL.

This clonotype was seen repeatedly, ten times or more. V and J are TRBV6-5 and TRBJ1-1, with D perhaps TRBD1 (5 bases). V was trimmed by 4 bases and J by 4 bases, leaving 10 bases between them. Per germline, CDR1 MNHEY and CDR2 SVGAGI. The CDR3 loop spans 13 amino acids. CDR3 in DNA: TGTGCCAGCAGTTTCTCCGGGACCACTGAAGCTTTCTTT. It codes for CASSFSGTTEAFF.

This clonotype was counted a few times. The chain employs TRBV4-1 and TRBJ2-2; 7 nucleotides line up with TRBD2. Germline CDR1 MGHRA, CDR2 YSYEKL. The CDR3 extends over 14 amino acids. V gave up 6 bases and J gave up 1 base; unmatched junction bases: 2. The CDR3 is CASRSSGNTGELFF. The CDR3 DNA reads TGCGCCAGCAGATCTAGCGGGAACACCGGGGAGCTGTTTTTT.

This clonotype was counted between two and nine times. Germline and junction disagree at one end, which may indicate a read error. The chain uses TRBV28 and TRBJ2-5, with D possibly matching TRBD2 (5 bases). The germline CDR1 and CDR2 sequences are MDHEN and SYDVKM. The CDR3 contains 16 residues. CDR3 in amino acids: CASSPRGTSIQEAQYF. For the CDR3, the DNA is TGTGCCAGCAGTCCCCGGGGAACGTCAATCCAAGAGGCCCAGTACTTC.

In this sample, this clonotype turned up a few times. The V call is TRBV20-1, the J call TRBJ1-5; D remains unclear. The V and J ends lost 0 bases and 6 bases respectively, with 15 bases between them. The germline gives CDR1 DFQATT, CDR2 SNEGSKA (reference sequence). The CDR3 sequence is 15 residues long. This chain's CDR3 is CSARERGLVGQPQHF. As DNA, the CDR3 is TGCAGTGCTAGAGAGCGTGGGTTGGTGGGTCAGCCCCAGCATTTT.

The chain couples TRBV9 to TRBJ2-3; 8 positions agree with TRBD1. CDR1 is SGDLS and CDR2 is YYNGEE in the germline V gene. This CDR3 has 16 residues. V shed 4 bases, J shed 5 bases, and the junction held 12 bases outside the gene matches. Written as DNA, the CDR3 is TGTGCCAGCAGCTTACGGGACAGGATTCTTATAGATACGCAGTATTTT. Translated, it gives CASSLRDRILIDTQYF.

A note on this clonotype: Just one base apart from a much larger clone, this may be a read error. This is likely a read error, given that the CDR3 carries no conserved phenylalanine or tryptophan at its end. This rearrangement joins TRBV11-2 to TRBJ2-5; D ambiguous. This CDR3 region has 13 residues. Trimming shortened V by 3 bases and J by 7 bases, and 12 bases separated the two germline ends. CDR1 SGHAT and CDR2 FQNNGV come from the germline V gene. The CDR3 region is CASSLGSSGTQYC. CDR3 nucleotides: TGTGCCAGCAGCTTGGGATCTTCGGGGACCCAGTACTGC.